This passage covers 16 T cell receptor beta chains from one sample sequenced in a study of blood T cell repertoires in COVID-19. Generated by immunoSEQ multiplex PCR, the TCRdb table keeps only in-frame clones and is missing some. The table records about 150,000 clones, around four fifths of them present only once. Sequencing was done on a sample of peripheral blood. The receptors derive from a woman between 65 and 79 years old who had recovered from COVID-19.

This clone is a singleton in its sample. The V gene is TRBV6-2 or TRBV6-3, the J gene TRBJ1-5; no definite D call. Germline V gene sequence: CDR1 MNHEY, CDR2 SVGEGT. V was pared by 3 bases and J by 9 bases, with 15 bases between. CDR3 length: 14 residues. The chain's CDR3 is CASSYGLGGGPQHF. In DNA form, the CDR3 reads TGTGCCAGCAGTTATGGTTTGGGAGGCGGGCCCCAGCATTTT.

Here the CDR3 DNA reads TGTGCCAGCAGCCCCCCCGGACAGGTCAGGAGGGAGACCCAGTACTTC. It specifies CASSPPGQVRRETQYF. V usage is TRBV7-6 and J usage is TRBJ2-5, with 7 bases that match TRBD1. Trimming cost V 5 bases and J 5 bases; bases outside gene matches: 14. Germline values: CDR1 SGHVS, CDR2 FNYEAQ. The CDR3 has 16 amino acids.

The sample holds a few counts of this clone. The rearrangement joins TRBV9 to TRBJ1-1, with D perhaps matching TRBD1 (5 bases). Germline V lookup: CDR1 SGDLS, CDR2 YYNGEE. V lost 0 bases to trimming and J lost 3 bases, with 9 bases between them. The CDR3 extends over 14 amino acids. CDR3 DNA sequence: TGTGCCAGCAGCGTAGAGGGGCAGTACACTGAAGCTTTCTTT. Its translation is CASSVEGQYTEAFF.

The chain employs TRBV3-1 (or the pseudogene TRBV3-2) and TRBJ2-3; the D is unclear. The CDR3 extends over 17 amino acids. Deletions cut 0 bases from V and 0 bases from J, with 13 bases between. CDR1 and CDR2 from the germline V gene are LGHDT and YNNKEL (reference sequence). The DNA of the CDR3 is TGTGCCAGCAGCCAAGATTATCCAGTCGGGAGCACAGATACGCAGTATTTT. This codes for CASSQDYPVGSTDTQYF.

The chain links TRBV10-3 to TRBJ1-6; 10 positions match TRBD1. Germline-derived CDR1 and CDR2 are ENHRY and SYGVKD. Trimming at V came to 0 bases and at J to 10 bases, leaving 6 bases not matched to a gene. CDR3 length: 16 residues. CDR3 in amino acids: CAISESGGQGWSPLHF. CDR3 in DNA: TGTGCCATCAGTGAGTCTGGGGGACAGGGGTGGTCACCCCTCCACTTT.

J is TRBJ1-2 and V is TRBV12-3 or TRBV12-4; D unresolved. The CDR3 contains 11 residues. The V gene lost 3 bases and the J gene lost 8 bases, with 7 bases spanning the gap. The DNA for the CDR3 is TGTGCCAGCAGTTTTGGGCTGGGCTACACCTTC. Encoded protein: CASSFGLGYTF.

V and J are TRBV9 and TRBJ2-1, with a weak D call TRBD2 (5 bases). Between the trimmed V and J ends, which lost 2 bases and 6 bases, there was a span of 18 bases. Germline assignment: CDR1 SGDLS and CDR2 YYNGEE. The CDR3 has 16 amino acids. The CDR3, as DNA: TGTGCCAGCAGCGTCCTCAGCGGAGGCCCCTCCAATGAGCAGTTCTTC. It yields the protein CASSVLSGGPSNEQFF.

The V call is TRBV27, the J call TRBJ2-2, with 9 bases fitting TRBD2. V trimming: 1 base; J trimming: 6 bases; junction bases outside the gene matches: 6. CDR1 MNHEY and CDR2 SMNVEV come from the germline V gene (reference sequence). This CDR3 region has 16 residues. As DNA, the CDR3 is TGTGCCAGCAGTTTATTCGGGACTAGCATCCCCGGGGAGCTGTTTTTT. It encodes CASSLFGTSIPGELFF.

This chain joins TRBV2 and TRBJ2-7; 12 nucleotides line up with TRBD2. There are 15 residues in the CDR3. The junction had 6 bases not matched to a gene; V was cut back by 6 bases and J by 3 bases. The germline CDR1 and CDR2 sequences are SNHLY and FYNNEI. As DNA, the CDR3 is TGTGCCAGCAGCACCGGACTAGCGGGAAACTACGAGCAGTACTTC. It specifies CASSTGLAGNYEQYF.

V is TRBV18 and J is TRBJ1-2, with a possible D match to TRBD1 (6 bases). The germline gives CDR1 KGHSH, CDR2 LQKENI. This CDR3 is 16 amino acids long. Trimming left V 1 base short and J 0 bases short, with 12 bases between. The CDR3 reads CASSPRGGWANYGYTF. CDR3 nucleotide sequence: TGTGCCAGCTCACCACGGGGGGGCTGGGCTAACTATGGCTACACCTTC.

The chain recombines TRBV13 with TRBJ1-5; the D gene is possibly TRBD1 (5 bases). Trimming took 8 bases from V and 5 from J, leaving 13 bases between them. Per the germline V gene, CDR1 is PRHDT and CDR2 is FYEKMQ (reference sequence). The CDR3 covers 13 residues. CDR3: CASPGHLDQPQHF. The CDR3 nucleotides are TGTGCCAGCCCCGGACACTTGGATCAGCCCCAGCATTTT.

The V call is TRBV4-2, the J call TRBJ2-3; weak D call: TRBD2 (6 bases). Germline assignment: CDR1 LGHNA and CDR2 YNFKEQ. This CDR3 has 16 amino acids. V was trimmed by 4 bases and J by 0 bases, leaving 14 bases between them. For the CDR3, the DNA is TGTGCCAGCAGCCCCAGCCTCGGGACTAGCACAGATACGCAGTATTTT. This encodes CASSPSLGTSTDTQYF.

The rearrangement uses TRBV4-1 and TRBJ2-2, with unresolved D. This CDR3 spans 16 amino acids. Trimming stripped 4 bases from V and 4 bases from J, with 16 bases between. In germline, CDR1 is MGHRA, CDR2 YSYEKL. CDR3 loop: CASSRNPDSTTGELFF. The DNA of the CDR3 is TGCGCCAGCAGCCGAAACCCTGACTCAACCACCGGGGAGCTGTTTTTT.

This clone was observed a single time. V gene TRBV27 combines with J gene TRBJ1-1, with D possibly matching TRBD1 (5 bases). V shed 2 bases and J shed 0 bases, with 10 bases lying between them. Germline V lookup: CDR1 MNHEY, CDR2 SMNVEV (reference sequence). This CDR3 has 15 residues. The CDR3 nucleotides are TGTGCCAGCAGTTTAGGCAGGGCCATGAACACTGAAGCTTTCTTT. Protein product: CASSLGRAMNTEAFF.

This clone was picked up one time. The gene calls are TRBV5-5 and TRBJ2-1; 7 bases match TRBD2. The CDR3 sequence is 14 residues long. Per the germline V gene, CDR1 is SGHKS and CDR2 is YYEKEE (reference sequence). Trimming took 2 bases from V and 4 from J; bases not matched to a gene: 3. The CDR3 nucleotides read TGTGCCAGCAGCTTCTGGCGGGGGTACAATGAGCAGTTCTTC. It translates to CASSFWRGYNEQFF.

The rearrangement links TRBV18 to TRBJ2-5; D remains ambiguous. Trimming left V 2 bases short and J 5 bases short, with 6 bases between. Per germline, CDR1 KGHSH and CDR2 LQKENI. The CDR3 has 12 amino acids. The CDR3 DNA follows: TGTGCCAGCTCACCAGGGCGTGAGACCCAGTACTTC. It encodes CASSPGRETQYF.